This TCR beta chain originates from a study listed by TCRdb under 2016. CDR1 and CDR2, looked up from the germline V gene, are SGHAT and FQNNGV. Reading from cysteine to phenylalanine, the CDR3 counts 12 amino acids. The CDR3 DNA has 36 bases and is translated from base 1. To note about this clonotype: Its binding antigen is unknown. Mismatch with germline at one junction end may stem from a read error.

Receptor amplification or capture employed RT-PCR. The reads were generated on an Illumina MiSeq. The public reads were reanalyzed by TCRdb: fastp trimming at Q25, MiXCR alignment, in-frame beta chains only. Identical CDR3 proteins give one entry, which carries the most common genes and DNA. This sample gives about 680,000 distinct CDR3 sequences in total; 14% of them show up just once. The ten most abundant clones make up 3.6% of the sample. The receptor chain draws on TRBV11-2 and TRBJ1-2; the D region possibly corresponds to TRBD1 (5 bases align). The sample was memory CD4+ T cells from blood. The receptor was derived from a female donor in good health, serving as a healthy control. CDR3 protein: CASSFVGGGYTF. The DNA reads as follows: TGTGCTAGCAGCTTTGTGGGGGGTGGCTACACCTTC.